What follows are 13 T cell receptor beta chains derived from one specimen sequenced in a study of blood T cell repertoires in COVID-19. The protocol was immunoSEQ multiplex PCR, while the TCRdb copy is restricted to in-frame clones and leaves out a portion. Of about 140,000 clones listed, roughly four fifths were seen once; the top ten hold more than 3.5%. Sequencing was performed on peripheral blood. These receptors were taken from a woman between 55 and 75 years old with acute or convalescent COVID-19.

The chain is built from TRBV20-1 and TRBJ2-1; D gene ambiguous. There are 11 residues in the CDR3. Trimming took off 5 bases at V and 1 base at J, with 3 bases between the two ends. Germline V gene sequence: CDR1 DFQATT, CDR2 SNEGSKA (reference sequence). CDR3 bases: TGCAGTGCTCCTTCCTACAATGAGCAGTTCTTC. Protein product: CSAPSYNEQFF.

This clone was found a few times. The chain combines TRBV29-1 with TRBJ1-6, with D possibly TRBD1 on 5 matching bases. Trimming removed 3 bases from V and 7 bases from J, with 22 bases in between. This CDR3 spans 17 amino acids. Germline V gene lookup returns CDR1 SQVTM and CDR2 ANQGSEA. CDR3: CSVDRLFFDSANSPLHF. For the CDR3, the DNA is TGCAGCGTTGATCGTCTCTTTTTTGACAGTGCCAATTCACCCCTCCACTTT. Full variable domain (missing parts from reference TRBV29-1 and TRBJ1-6): SAVISQKPSRDICQRGTSLTIQCQVDSQVTMMFWYRQQPGQSLTLIATANQGSEATYESGFVIDKFPISRPNLTFSTLTVSNMSPEDSSIYLCSVDRLFFDSANSPLHFGNGTRLTVT.

The chain combines TRBV13 with TRBJ2-7; 7 nucleotides agree with TRBD2. The germline gives CDR1 PRHDT, CDR2 FYEKMQ (reference sequence). V lost 4 bases to trimming and J lost 2 bases; unmatched junction nucleotides: 5. This CDR3 has 14 amino acids. The CDR3, as DNA: TGTGCCAGCAGCTACTTCGGACTAGCCTACGAGCAGTACTTC. It yields the protein CASSYFGLAYEQYF.

The chain couples TRBV28 to TRBJ2-1; the match to TRBD2 covers 11 bases. The length of the CDR3 is 14 residues. With V trimmed by 5 bases and J by 7 bases, 4 bases remained unmatched. The germline V gene encodes CDR1 MDHEN and CDR2 SYDVKM. For the CDR3, the DNA is TGTGCCAGCAGTGTAGCGGGAGGGTCGAATGAGCAGTTCTTC. It specifies CASSVAGGSNEQFF. The full variable domain, its missing parts supplied by reference TRBV28 and TRBJ2-1, is DVKVTQSSRYLVKRTGEKVFLECVQDMDHENMFWYRQDPGLGLRLIYFSYDVKMKEKGDIPEGYSVSREKKERFSLILESASTNQTSMYLCASSVAGGSNEQFFGPGTRLTVL.

V is TRBV4-1 and J is TRBJ2-1, with 10 bases matching TRBD2. With 0 bases clipped from V and 9 bases from J, the junction kept 8 bases outside the gene matches. CDR1 MGHRA and CDR2 YSYEKL come from the germline V gene. The CDR3 loop spans 16 amino acids. CDR3 in DNA: TGCGCCAGCAGCCAAGATGACCTAGCGGGAGTAGGTGAGCAGTTCTTC. This encodes CASSQDDLAGVGEQFF.

The genes are TRBV12-3 or TRBV12-4 and TRBJ1-1; tentative D call: TRBD1 (5 bases). The CDR3 covers 13 residues. V lost 4 bases and J lost 1, with 7 bases in between. CDR3 bases: TGTGCCAGCAGTTGGGGGGGGAACACTGAAGCTTTCTTT. As protein: CASSWGGNTEAFF.

CDR3 sequence reads: CASSERGPYGYTF. DNA for the CDR3: TGTGCCAGCAGTGAAAGGGGGCCTTATGGCTACACCTTC. This chain links TRBV2 with TRBJ1-2; 7 bases are a match to TRBD1. Unmatched junction bases numbered 2, after V lost 2 bases and J lost 5 bases. This CDR3 comprises 13 residues. The germline V gene encodes CDR1 SNHLY and CDR2 FYNNEI.

The chain links TRBV20-1 to TRBJ2-7; D gene ambiguous. CDR3 length: 10 amino acids. V dropped 5 bases and J dropped 7 bases, with 9 bases sitting between them. Germline-derived CDR1 and CDR2 are DFQATT and SNEGSKA (reference sequence). This chain's CDR3 is CSASRLEQYF. CDR3 sequence (DNA): TGCAGTGCTTCCCGGTTGGAGCAGTACTTC.

The sample holds one count of this clone. The DNA for the CDR3 is TGTGCCAGTAGTCCCCTGAACGGCGAGCAGTACTTC. Its protein product is CASSPLNGEQYF. The chain links TRBV19 to TRBJ2-7; no reliable D call. Trimming cost V 5 bases and J 6 bases, with 11 bases left between them. The CDR3 spans 12 residues. The germline gives CDR1 LNHDA, CDR2 SQIVND (reference sequence).

The gene calls are TRBV14 and TRBJ1-1; maybe TRBD1 (5 bases). CDR1 is SGHDN, CDR2 FVKESK, per germline. CDR3 length: 16 residues. Trimming removed 1 base from V and 3 bases from J, with 15 bases in between. In nucleotides, the CDR3 is TGTGCCAGCAGCCAAGTTCGGGGGGTCGGGGACACTGAAGCTTTCTTT. Residues: CASSQVRGVGDTEAFF.

The CDR3 sequence is CASSFRSANPYEQYF. CDR3 bases: TGTGCCAGCAGCTTTCGGTCTGCTAATCCATACGAGCAGTACTTC. The chain combines TRBV11-3 with TRBJ2-7; D unclear. Germline-derived CDR1 and CDR2 are SGHNT and YENEEA. The CDR3 consists of 15 residues. V gave up 3 bases and J gave up 4 bases, with 16 bases separating them.

This chain uses TRBV28 with TRBJ2-1, with TRBD2 identical over 11 bases. The CDR3 contains 17 residues. Germline CDR1 reads MDHEN; CDR2 reads SYDVKM. J lost 5 bases, V lost 7 bases, and 13 bases had no gene match. CDR3 sequence (DNA): TGTGCCAGCAATGGCCTAACTAGCGGGAGTATGGACAATGAGCAGTTCTTC. It encodes CASNGLTSGSMDNEQFF.

This chain uses TRBV19 with TRBJ2-1; the D gene is possibly TRBD1 (5 bases). Trimming pared 0 bases from V and 6 bases from J, leaving 12 bases between. The CDR3 is 15 residues long. Germline values: CDR1 LNHDA, CDR2 SQIVND (reference sequence). The DNA of the CDR3 is TGTGCCAGTAGTATAGATCCCTCAGGGCTCAATGAGCAGTTCTTC. Its translation: CASSIDPSGLNEQFF. The full variable domain, in which reference TRBV19 and TRBJ2-1 provide the parts outside the CDR3, is DGGITQSPKYLFRKEGQNVTLSCEQNLNHDAMYWYRQDPGQGLRLIYYSQIVNDFQKGDIAEGYSVSREKKESFPLTVTSAQKNPTAFYLCASSIDPSGLNEQFFGPGTRLTVL.